These T cell receptor beta chains were read from a single sample in a study of blood T cell repertoires in COVID-19. The repertoire was sequenced with immunoSEQ multiplex PCR; TCRdb's copy has only in-frame clones and lacks some. The sample includes 200,000 to 250,000 clones, around 81% seen only once; the top ten take about 9.8%. Sequencing input: PBMCs or T cells enriched from blood (not recorded which). All receptors come from a woman in her forties or fifties with acute COVID-19. The CDR3 runs from the conserved cysteine through the conserved F or W. A D gene is named only where the DNA matches it firmly. Rows may omit the clone size; those that give it use once, few, many or a size class.

D gene	clone size	CDR3 length	V gene	J gene	CDR3 DNA	CDR3 protein
NA	few	14	TRBV7-9	TRBJ2-3	TGTGCCAGCAGCTCGTCAGGGAGCACAGATACGCAGTATTTT	CASSSSGSTDTQYF
TRBD1	NA	17	TRBV7-8	TRBJ1-1	TGTGCCAGCAGCCGGGGACAGGGTGTGCCCATGAACACTGAAGCTTTCTTT	CASSRGQGVPMNTEAFF
TRBD1	NA	14	TRBV19	TRBJ2-3	TGTGCCAGTAAGGACAGGGGCAGGCTCGGGACGCAGTATTTT	CASKDRGRLGTQYF
NA	NA	14	TRBV19	TRBJ1-5	TGTGCCAGTAGTATAATTTCGGGGAATCAGCCCCAGCATTTT	CASSIISGNQPQHF
NA	NA	13	TRBV19	TRBJ1-5	TGTGCCAGTAGTATAGATCTCTCTCAGCCCCAGCATTTT	CASSIDLSQPQHF
TRBD1	NA	13	TRBV11-3	TRBJ1-1	TGTGCCAGCAGCCCGGACAGGGGGACTGAAGCTTTCTTT	CASSPDRGTEAFF
NA	once	14	TRBV28	TRBJ1-2	TGTGCCAGCAGTTTCGGAGGGGATGGGTATGGCTACACCTTC	CASSFGGDGYGYTF
TRBD2	NA	16	TRBV14	TRBJ2-7	TGTGCCAGCAGCCAACTTGGGACTAGGGGAGTCTACGAGCAGTACTTC	CASSQLGTRGVYEQYF
NA	NA	16	TRBV7-2	TRBJ1-3	TGTGCCAGCAGCTTAGTTAACCCAGAATCTGGAAACACCATATATTTT	CASSLVNPESGNTIYF
NA	NA	13	TRBV5-1	TRBJ1-2	TGCGCCAGCAGCTTGTGGTCAGGGGATGGCTACACCTTC	CASSLWSGDGYTF
NA	NA	17	TRBV4-1	TRBJ2-5	TGCGCCAGCAGTGACAGCCAAGTGGGGACTTTTCAAGAGACCCAGTACTTC	CASSDSQVGTFQETQYF
TRBD1	NA	19	TRBV7-2	TRBJ2-1	TGTGCCAGCAGCTTAGCGCCCGGGACAGGGTACAGCTCCTACAATGAGCAGTTCTTC	CASSLAPGTGYSSYNEQFF
TRBD1	NA	17	TRBV19	TRBJ1-1	TGTGCCAGTAGTATTCGGTGGACAGGGGGTAGGAACACTGAAGCTTTCTTT	CASSIRWTGGRNTEAFF
NA	NA	13	TRBV6-5	TRBJ1-6	TGTGCCAGCAGTCCCGGGAACCTATCTCCCCTCCACTTT	CASSPGNLSPLHF
TRBD1	once	17	TRBV11-2	TRBJ1-2	TGTGCCAGCAGCTTATTATCCGGGACAGGCTCCAAGAAGGGCTACACCTTC	CASSLLSGTGSKKGYTF
TRBD1	few	15	TRBV6-5	TRBJ1-2	TGTGCCAGCAGGATGGGAGGAGGGGGCGGCTATGGCTACACCTTC	CASRMGGGGGYGYTF
NA	many	15	TRBV7-6	TRBJ2-7	TGTGCCAGCAGCTTTTCGGCGGGAAGTGTGGGCGAGCAGTACTTC	CASSFSAGSVGEQYF
NA	NA	12	TRBV7-2	TRBJ1-2	TGTGCCAGCAGCTTACCTACAGGTGGCTACACCTTC	CASSLPTGGYTF
TRBD1	NA	14	TRBV18	TRBJ2-7	TGTGCCAGCTCACCACGTGCAGGGGGCAACGAGCAGTACTTC	CASSPRAGGNEQYF
NA	NA	15	TRBV11-1	TRBJ1-1	TGTGCCAGCAGCTTCGCGGGGGCGCAATACCCTGAAGCTTTCTTT	CASSFAGAQYPEAFF